One sample yielded the 22 T cell receptor beta chains listed below, sequenced in a study of blood T cell repertoires in COVID-19. Only in-frame clones appear in the TCRdb table, and some are missing; sequencing was by immunoSEQ multiplex PCR. The sample contains about 280,000 clones, around 87% of which appear only once. Sample: peripheral blood. These receptors were obtained from a woman in her 30s who had recovered from COVID-19.

The rearrangement joins TRBV28 to TRBJ2-2, with 11 bases lining up with TRBD2. CDR3 length: 15 amino acids. J lost 7 bases, V lost 4 bases, and 5 bases had no gene match. Germline V gives CDR1 MDHEN, CDR2 SYDVKM. CDR3 protein: CASSYSGRALGELFF. The CDR3 coding sequence is TGTGCCAGCAGTTATAGCGGGAGGGCCCTCGGGGAGCTGTTTTTT.

The chain links TRBV6-5 to TRBJ1-1; a possible D gene is TRBD1 (6 bases). The V end was cut by 4 bases, the J end by 2 bases, with 14 bases between. Germline loops: CDR1 MNHEY, CDR2 SVGAGI. The length of the CDR3 is 15 residues. CDR3 sequence reads: CASSSSRDTNTEAFF. The CDR3 nucleotides read TGTGCCAGCAGTTCCTCACGGGACACCAACACTGAAGCTTTCTTT.

V and J are TRBV2 and TRBJ2-1, with no clear D. V lost 8 bases and J lost 10, with 18 bases in between. Germline V lookup: CDR1 SNHLY, CDR2 FYNNEI. The CDR3 contains 13 residues. CDR3 DNA sequence: TGTGCCAGCTCCGCCGCTGGCCAATTAGAGCAGTTCTTC. Encoded protein: CASSAAGQLEQFF.

This clone appeared once. The chain links TRBV19 to TRBJ2-7, with 7 bases matching TRBD1. V lost 1 base and J lost 5; bases outside the gene matches: 5. Germline loops: CDR1 LNHDA, CDR2 SQIVND (reference sequence). There are 14 residues in the CDR3. For the CDR3, the DNA is TGTGCCAGTAGTATAGGAGAGACAGGGAACGAGCAGTACTTC. It is translated as CASSIGETGNEQYF. Full variable domain (remainder filled in from reference TRBV19 and TRBJ2-7): DGGITQSPKYLFRKEGQNVTLSCEQNLNHDAMYWYRQDPGQGLRLIYYSQIVNDFQKGDIAEGYSVSREKKESFPLTVTSAQKNPTAFYLCASSIGETGNEQYFGPGTRLTVT.

The V call is TRBV28, the J call TRBJ2-2; D gene ambiguous. CDR3 size: 13 residues. Germline assignment: CDR1 MDHEN and CDR2 SYDVKM. Trimming pared 6 bases from V and 7 bases from J, leaving 12 bases between. This CDR3 is CASSLIFSGELFF. The CDR3 nucleotides are TGTGCCAGCAGCCTCATTTTCAGCGGGGAGCTGTTTTTT.

The chain is built from TRBV19 and TRBJ1-5; the match to TRBD1 covers 9 bases. This CDR3 contains 17 residues. Germline trimming cut 0 bases from V and 6 bases from J; bases unmatched to any gene: 9. In germline, CDR1 is LNHDA, CDR2 SQIVND (reference sequence). The CDR3, as DNA: TGTGCCAGTAGTATAGATACCCTGGACAGGGGCGGTCAGCCCCAGCATTTT. Translation: CASSIDTLDRGGQPQHF.

This rearrangement joins TRBV27 to TRBJ2-7; 8 nucleotides agree with TRBD2. The V and J ends lost 3 bases and 5 bases, in that order; junction bases with no gene match: 9. The germline CDR1 and CDR2 sequences are MNHEY and SMNVEV (reference sequence). The CDR3 extends over 15 amino acids. Here the CDR3 reads CASSFGTSLLNEQYF. The DNA for the CDR3 is TGTGCCAGCAGTTTCGGGACTAGTCTTCTCAACGAGCAGTACTTC.

The chain carries TRBV3-1 (or the pseudogene TRBV3-2) and TRBJ2-3; the match to TRBD1 covers 9 bases. The J segment lost 7 bases and the V segment lost 4 bases, leaving 12 bases of the junction unmatched. Germline lookup yields CDR1 LGHDT and CDR2 YNNKEL (reference sequence). The CDR3 contains 16 residues. The DNA for the CDR3 is TGTGCCAGCAGCCTACAAACAGGGGGCGGCAAGTATACGCAGTATTTT. Protein: CASSLQTGGGKYTQYF.

The genes are TRBV27 and TRBJ2-2; 8 nucleotides agree with TRBD2. The germline V gene has CDR1 MNHEY and CDR2 SMNVEV (reference sequence). The CDR3 contains 15 residues. J gave up 4 bases and V 5 bases, and 6 bases lay outside the gene matches. The CDR3 loop reads CASSAREGFTGELFF. The CDR3 coding sequence is TGTGCCAGCAGTGCCCGGGAGGGGTTCACCGGGGAGCTGTTTTTT.

The CDR3 DNA follows: TGCAGCGTTGAAGAACAGGCGCCTCGAAAGCAGTTCTTC. It yields the protein CSVEEQAPRKQFF. This chain links TRBV29-1 with TRBJ2-1, with D possibly being TRBD1 (5 bases). The CDR3 contains 13 residues. Germline-derived CDR1 and CDR2 are SQVTM and ANQGSEA. V was clipped by 0 bases and J by 11 bases, with 14 bases between them.

The chain combines TRBV28 with TRBJ2-3, with D unclear. Trimming pared 4 bases from V and 0 bases from J, leaving 14 bases between. Looked up from germline, CDR1 is MDHEN and CDR2 is SYDVKM. There are 16 residues in the CDR3. Here the CDR3 reads CASSSELAGSTDTQYF. Here the CDR3 DNA reads TGTGCCAGCAGTTCCGAACTCGCCGGGAGCACAGATACGCAGTATTTT.

The chain uses TRBV18 and TRBJ2-4; 8 bases agree with TRBD1. The CDR3 sequence is 14 residues long. The V segment lost 2 bases and the J segment 7 bases; nucleotides outside the gene matches: 4. Germline V CDR1 and CDR2: KGHSH, LQKENI. The CDR3 DNA follows: TGTGCCAGCTCACCAGAGACAGGGGCCAACATTCAGTACTTC. This codes for CASSPETGANIQYF.

The rearrangement joins TRBV7-8 to TRBJ2-1; 9 bases match TRBD2. CDR1 and CDR2 from the germline V gene are SGHVS and FQNEAQ. J was trimmed by 2 bases and V by 1 base; bases with no gene match: 6. This CDR3 has 17 amino acids. CDR3 protein: CASSLGRLAVPYNEQFF. The DNA for the CDR3 is TGTGCCAGCAGCTTAGGTCGACTAGCGGTCCCCTACAATGAGCAGTTCTTC.

The chain employs TRBV7-2 and TRBJ1-6; 12 bases agree with TRBD1. This CDR3 spans 14 amino acids. Per the germline V gene, CDR1 is SGHTA and CDR2 is FQGNSA. Losses at the gene ends were 1 base for V and 14 bases for J; bases not matched to a gene: 3. The CDR3 DNA sequence: TGTGCCAGCAGCTTAGGGGACAGGGGGCGAACCCTCCACTTT. Amino acids: CASSLGDRGRTLHF.

This clone was seen at least ten times. This chain uses TRBV3-1 (or the pseudogene TRBV3-2) with TRBJ2-3; 7 bases match TRBD2. Germline CDR1 reads LGHDT; CDR2 reads YNNKEL (reference sequence). With V trimmed by 0 bases and J by 4 bases, 13 bases remained unmatched. This CDR3 comprises 18 residues. The CDR3 coding sequence is TGTGCCAGCAGCCAAGATCGCCTAGCGGCTACCCCAGCAGATACGCAGTATTTT. It is translated as CASSQDRLAATPADTQYF.

The chain recombines TRBV5-1 with TRBJ2-1; D call uncertain. The CDR3 is made up of 15 amino acids. Trimming left V 2 bases short and J 2 bases short, with 11 bases between. CDR1 is SGHRS and CDR2 is YFSETQ in the germline V gene. The DNA of the CDR3 is TGCGCCAGCAGCTTAAACTCGGTGCCCTACAATGAGCAGTTCTTC. It is translated as CASSLNSVPYNEQFF.

J is TRBJ2-5 and V is TRBV5-4; TRBD2 might be the D (5 bases). CDR1 SGHNT and CDR2 YYREEE come from the germline V gene (reference sequence). The CDR3 spans 13 residues. V lost 0 bases, J lost 7 bases, and 10 bases lay in between. CDR3 in amino acids: CASSLGRERTQYF. CDR3 nucleotides: TGTGCCAGCAGCTTGGGACGGGAAAGGACCCAGTACTTC. Based on the CDR3 plus reference TRBV5-4 and TRBJ2-5, the full variable domain is ETGVTQSPTHLIKTRGQQVTLRCSSQSGHNTVSWYQQALGQGPQFIFQYYREEENGRGNFPPRFSGLQFPNYSSELNVNALELDDSALYLCASSLGRERTQYFGPGTRLLVL.

The J gene is TRBJ2-3, the V gene TRBV9; 10 nucleotides agree with TRBD2. Trimming cost V 0 bases and J 5 bases; bases outside gene matches: 3. Germline CDR1 is SGDLS and CDR2 is YYNGEE. The CDR3 contains 15 residues. CDR3: CASSVESSGGDTQYF. The CDR3 DNA reads TGTGCCAGCAGCGTAGAGTCTAGCGGGGGAGATACGCAGTATTTT.

The chain employs TRBV5-4 and TRBJ1-2, with 9 bases matching TRBD1. Germline CDR1 is SGHNT and CDR2 is YYREEE (reference sequence). The CDR3 is 15 amino acids. Losses at the gene ends were 2 bases for V and 2 bases for J; bases not matched to a gene: 4. CDR3 amino acids: CASSFPGTGNYGYTF. DNA of the CDR3: TGTGCCAGCAGCTTCCCCGGGACAGGGAACTATGGCTACACCTTC. Drawing the rest from reference TRBV5-4 and TRBJ1-2, the complete variable domain is ETGVTQSPTHLIKTRGQQVTLRCSSQSGHNTVSWYQQALGQGPQFIFQYYREEENGRGNFPPRFSGLQFPNYSSELNVNALELDDSALYLCASSFPGTGNYGYTFGSGTRLTVV.

CDR3 DNA: TGTGCCAGTACCGGGACTAGCGAAAGCACAGATACGCAGTATTTT. It codes for CASTGTSESTDTQYF. The chain combines TRBV5-4 with TRBJ2-3; TRBD2 aligns across 10 bases. V shed 8 bases and J 0 bases; nucleotides not matched to a gene: 6. Germline assignment: CDR1 SGHNT and CDR2 YYREEE (reference sequence). This CDR3 has 15 amino acids. The full variable domain, rest sourced from reference TRBV5-4 and TRBJ2-3, is ETGVTQSPTHLIKTRGQQVTLRCSSQSGHNTVSWYQQALGQGPQFIFQYYREEENGRGNFPPRFSGLQFPNYSSELNVNALELDDSALYLCASTGTSESTDTQYFGPGTRLTVL.

The rearrangement uses TRBV5-1 and TRBJ2-5, with 12 nucleotides matching TRBD2. This CDR3 has 14 amino acids. CDR1 and CDR2 (germline): SGHRS, YFSETQ. V lost 4 bases, J lost 6 bases, and 4 bases stayed unmatched. Written as DNA, the CDR3 is TGCGCCAGCAGCACTAGCGGGGGGCTCAAGACCCAGTACTTC. It encodes CASSTSGGLKTQYF. Full variable domain (rest looked up from reference TRBV5-1 and TRBJ2-5): KAGVTQTPRYLIKTRGQQVTLSCSPISGHRSVSWYQQTPGQGLQFLFEYFSETQRNKGNFPGRFSGRQFSNSRSEMNVSTLELGDSALYLCASSTSGGLKTQYFGPGTRLLVL.

The chain uses TRBV7-9 and TRBJ2-2; no clear D. CDR3 length: 16 amino acids. The germline V gene has CDR1 SEHNR and CDR2 FQNEAQ (reference sequence). The V gene lost 5 bases and the J gene lost 2 bases, with 15 bases spanning the gap. The CDR3 spells CASSPSGSINTGELFF. CDR3 coding DNA: TGTGCCAGCAGCCCCTCAGGCTCAATTAACACCGGGGAGCTGTTTTTT.